A selection of T cell receptor beta chains follows, all from one sample in a study of CD8+CD57+ T cells in acquired aplastic anemia. TCRdb analysed the reads with MiXCR anew, one entry per CDR3 protein. The repertoire holds about 160,000 distinct CDR3 sequences, with roughly 48% as singletons. The material sequenced was sorted CD4+, CD8+, or CD8+CD57+ T cells (not recorded which) from PBMCs. Receptors originate from a human donor with aplastic anemia. Each CDR3 is given with its conserved first and last residue. Fields, in order: J gene, V gene, CDR3 length, D gene, clone size, CDR3 protein, CDR3 DNA. D genes are given only for firm matches. Expanded clones are given a class, and other clones once, few, many or no size at all.

TRBJ1-3 | TRBV12-3/TRBV12-4 | 16 | NA | NA | CASSSTNRDSGNTIYF | TGTGCCAGCAGTTCGACTAACAGGGATTCTGGAAACACCATATATTTT
TRBJ1-6 | TRBV20-1 | 15 | NA | NA | CSASPRVVFDSPLHF | TGCAGTGCTAGTCCCAGGGTAGTGTTTGATTCACCCCTCCACTTT
TRBJ2-1 | TRBV2 | 13 | TRBD2 | many | CASIERGDGEQFF | TGTGCCAGCATTGAGCGGGGGGACGGGGAGCAGTTCTTC
TRBJ2-3 | TRBV24-1 | 14 | NA | once | CATSDTTGTDTQYF | TGTGCCACCAGTGATACGACAGGAACAGATACGCAGTATTTT
TRBJ2-1 | TRBV3-1 | 12 | NA | many | CASSQVRHEQFF | TGTGCCAGCAGCCAAGTACGACATGAGCAGTTCTTC
TRBJ1-6 | TRBV19 | 15 | TRBD1 | NA | CASSNSGGPNSPLHF | TGTGCCAGTAGTAACTCAGGGGGACCTAATTCACCCCTCCACTTT
TRBJ1-2 | TRBV29-1 | 13 | NA | NA | CSVAGEGNYGYTF | TGCAGCGTTGCGGGGGAAGGTAACTATGGCTACACCTTC
TRBJ2-7 | TRBV18 | 15 | TRBD1 | few | CASSPTGTGEHEQYF | TGTGCCAGCTCACCCACCGGGACAGGGGAGCACGAGCAGTACTTC
TRBJ2-7 | TRBV20-1 | 15 | TRBD2 | NA | CSADGLAGVSYEQYF | TGCAGTGCCGACGGACTAGCGGGAGTTTCCTACGAGCAGTACTTC
TRBJ2-1 | TRBV19 | 16 | TRBD2 | many | CASIPGWGEGYNEQFF | TGTGCCAGTATTCCAGGTTGGGGGGAGGGCTACAATGAGCAGTTCTTC
TRBJ1-1 | TRBV12-3/TRBV12-4 | 16 | NA | NA | CASNRPGRKVGTEAFF | TGTGCCAGCAACCGCCCCGGACGCAAGGTAGGGACTGAAGCTTTCTTT
TRBJ2-7 | TRBV29-1 | 12 | NA | NA | CSVRGADYEQYF | TGCAGCGTACGGGGGGCGGACTACGAGCAGTACTTC
TRBJ2-7 | TRBV7-2 | 13 | NA | NA | CASSVSGAYEQYF | TGTGCCAGCAGCGTGTCGGGGGCCTACGAGCAGTACTTC
TRBJ2-2 | TRBV24-1 | 15 | TRBD2 | many | CATSDAVAGGEELFF | TGTGCCACCAGTGATGCCGTAGCGGGAGGCGAGGAGCTGTTTTTT
TRBJ2-7 | TRBV5-5 | 16 | NA | many | CASSLEGGATSVEQYF | TGTGCCAGCAGCTTGGAGGGCGGGGCCACATCCGTCGAGCAGTACTTC
TRBJ1-5 | TRBV2 | 14 | NA | many | CASSDRGNNQPQHF | TGTGCCAGCAGTGACCGGGGTAACAATCAGCCCCAGCATTTT
TRBJ1-1 | TRBV2 | 15 | NA | NA | CASSHLQGMNTEAFF | TGTGCCAGCAGTCATTTACAGGGAATGAACACTGAAGCTTTCTTT